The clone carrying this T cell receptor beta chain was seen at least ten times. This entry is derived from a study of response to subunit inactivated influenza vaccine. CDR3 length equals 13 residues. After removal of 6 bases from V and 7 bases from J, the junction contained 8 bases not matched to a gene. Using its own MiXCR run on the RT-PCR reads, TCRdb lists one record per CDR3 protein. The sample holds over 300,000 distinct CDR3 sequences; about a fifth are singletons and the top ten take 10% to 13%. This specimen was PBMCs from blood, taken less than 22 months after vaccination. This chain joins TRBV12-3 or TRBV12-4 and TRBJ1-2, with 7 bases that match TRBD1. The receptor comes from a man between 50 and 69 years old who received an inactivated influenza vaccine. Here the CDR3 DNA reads TGTGCCAGCAGCCCACAGGGGAGGGCTGGCTACACCTTC. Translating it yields CASSPQGRAGYTF.